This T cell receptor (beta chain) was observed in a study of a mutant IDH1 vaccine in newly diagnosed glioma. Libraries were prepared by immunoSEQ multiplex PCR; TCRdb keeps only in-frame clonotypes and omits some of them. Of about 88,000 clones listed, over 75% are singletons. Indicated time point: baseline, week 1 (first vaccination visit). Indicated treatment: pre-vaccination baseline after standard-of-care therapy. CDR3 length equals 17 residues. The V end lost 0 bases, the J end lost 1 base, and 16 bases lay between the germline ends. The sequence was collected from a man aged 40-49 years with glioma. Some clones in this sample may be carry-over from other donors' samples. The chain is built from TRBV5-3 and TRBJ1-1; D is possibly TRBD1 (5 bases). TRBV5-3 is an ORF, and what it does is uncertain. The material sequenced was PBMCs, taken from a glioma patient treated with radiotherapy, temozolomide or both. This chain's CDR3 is CARSLVSGAARNTEAFF. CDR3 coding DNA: TGTGCCAGAAGCTTGGTCTCCGGGGCTGCCCGGAACACTGAAGCTTTCTTT.